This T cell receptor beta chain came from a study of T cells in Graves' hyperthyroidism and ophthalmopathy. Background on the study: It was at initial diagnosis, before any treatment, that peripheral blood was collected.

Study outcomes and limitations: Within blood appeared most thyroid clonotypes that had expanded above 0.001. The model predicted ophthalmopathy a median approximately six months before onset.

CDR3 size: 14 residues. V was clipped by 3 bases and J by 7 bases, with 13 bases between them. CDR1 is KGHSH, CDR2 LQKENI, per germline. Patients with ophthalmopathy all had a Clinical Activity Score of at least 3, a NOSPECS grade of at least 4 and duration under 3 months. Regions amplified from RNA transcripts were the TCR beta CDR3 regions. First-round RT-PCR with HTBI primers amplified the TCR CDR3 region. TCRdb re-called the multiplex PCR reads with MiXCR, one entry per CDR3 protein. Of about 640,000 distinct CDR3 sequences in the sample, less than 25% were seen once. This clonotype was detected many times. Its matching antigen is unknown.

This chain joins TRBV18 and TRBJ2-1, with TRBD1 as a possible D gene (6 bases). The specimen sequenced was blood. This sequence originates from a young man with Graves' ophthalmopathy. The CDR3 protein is CASSPATGENEQFF. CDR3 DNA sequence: TGTGCCAGCTCACCGGCGACAGGTGAAAATGAGCAGTTCTTC.